This is a list of T cell receptor beta chains from one sample in a study of CD8+ T cells in alopecia areata. Generated by immunoSEQ multiplex PCR, the TCRdb table keeps only in-frame clones and is missing some. The sample has around 200,000 clones, approximately 60% seen once. The source was CD4+ T cells sorted from blood, collected at week 4, from a patient treated with tofacitinib. These receptor sequences come from a human donor with alopecia areata. The CDR3 runs from the conserved cysteine through the conserved F or W. A D gene is named only where the DNA matches it firmly. Clone size is shown for a subset of rows, as once, few, many or a class of expanded clone.

clone_size d_call j_call cdr3_length v_call cdr3_aa cdr3_nt
. . TRBJ1-2 13 TRBV5-6 CASSFRQSYGYTF TGTGCCAGCAGCTTCCGGCAGAGCTATGGCTACACCTTC
. TRBD1 TRBJ1-2 13 TRBV29-1 CSALTGLDYGYTF TGCAGCGCCCTGACAGGGCTTGACTATGGCTACACCTTC
. . TRBJ2-7 15 TRBV6-5 CASSYGPKPEYEQYF TGTGCCAGCAGTTACGGGCCCAAACCGGAGTACGAGCAGTACTTC
. . TRBJ2-2 13 TRBV5-1 CASSLGNTGELFF TGCGCCAGCAGCCTCGGCAACACCGGGGAGCTGTTTTTT
. TRBD1 TRBJ1-1 15 TRBV10-3 CAITDRDRGYTEAFF TGTGCCATCACTGACCGTGACAGGGGATACACTGAAGCTTTCTTT
. . TRBJ2-4 12 TRBV29-1 CSVARQKNIQYF TGCAGCGTTGCTCGACAGAAAAACATTCAGTACTTC
. TRBD1 TRBJ2-1 19 TRBV28 CASSFLRVQGAVGYNEQFF TGTGCCAGCAGTTTTTTAAGGGTCCAGGGGGCTGTGGGCTACAATGAGCAGTTCTTC
few . TRBJ2-7 14 TRBV4-2 CASSQDRSSYEQYF TGTGCCAGCAGCCAAGATCGGAGCTCCTACGAGCAGTACTTC
. . TRBJ2-5 12 TRBV2 CASRTGRETQYF TGTGCCAGCCGGACGGGGAGAGAGACCCAGTACTTC
. . TRBJ2-1 14 TRBV9 CAGTRGEGDNEQFF TGTGCCGGGACTCGGGGAGAGGGGGACAATGAGCAGTTCTTC